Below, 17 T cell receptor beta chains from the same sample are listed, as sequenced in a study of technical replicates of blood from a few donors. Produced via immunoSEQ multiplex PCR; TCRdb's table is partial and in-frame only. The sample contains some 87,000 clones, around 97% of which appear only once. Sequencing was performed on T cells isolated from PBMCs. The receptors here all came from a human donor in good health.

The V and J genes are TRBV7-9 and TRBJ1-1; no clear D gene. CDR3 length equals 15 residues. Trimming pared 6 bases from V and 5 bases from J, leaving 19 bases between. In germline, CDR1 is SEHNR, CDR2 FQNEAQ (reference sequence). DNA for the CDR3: TGTGCCAGCAGTAACCCAGACCTGAGGGTTACTGAAGCTTTCTTT. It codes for CASSNPDLRVTEAFF.

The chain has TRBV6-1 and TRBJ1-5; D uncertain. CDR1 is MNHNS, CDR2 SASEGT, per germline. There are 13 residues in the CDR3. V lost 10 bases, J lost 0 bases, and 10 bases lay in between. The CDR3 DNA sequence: TGTGCCAACTCTTTTGATAGCAATCAGCCCCAGCATTTT. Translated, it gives CANSFDSNQPQHF.

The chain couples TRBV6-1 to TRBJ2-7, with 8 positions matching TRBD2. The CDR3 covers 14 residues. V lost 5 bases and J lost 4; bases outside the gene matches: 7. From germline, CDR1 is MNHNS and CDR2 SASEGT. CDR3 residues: CASSHRGGSYEQYF. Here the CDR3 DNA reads TGTGCCAGCAGTCACCGCGGGGGGTCATACGAGCAGTACTTC.

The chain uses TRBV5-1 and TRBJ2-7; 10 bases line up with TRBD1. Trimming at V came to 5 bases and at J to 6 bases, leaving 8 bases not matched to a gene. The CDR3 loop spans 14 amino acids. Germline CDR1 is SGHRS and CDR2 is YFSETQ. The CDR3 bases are TGCGCCAGCAGTATGTCCGGGACAGGGGCCGAGCAGTACTTC. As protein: CASSMSGTGAEQYF.

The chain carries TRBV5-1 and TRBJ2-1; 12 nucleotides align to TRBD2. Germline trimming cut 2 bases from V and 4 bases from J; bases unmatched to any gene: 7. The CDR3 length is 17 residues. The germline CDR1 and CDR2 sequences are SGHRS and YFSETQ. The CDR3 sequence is CASSLGLAGLQYNEQFF. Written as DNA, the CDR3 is TGCGCCAGCAGCTTAGGACTAGCGGGGCTTCAATACAATGAGCAGTTCTTC.

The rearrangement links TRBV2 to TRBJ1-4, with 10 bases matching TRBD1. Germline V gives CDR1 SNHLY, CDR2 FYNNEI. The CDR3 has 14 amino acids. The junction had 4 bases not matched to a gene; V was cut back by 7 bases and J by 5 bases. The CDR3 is CASTPGQGNEKLFF. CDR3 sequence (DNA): TGTGCCAGCACTCCGGGACAGGGGAATGAAAAACTGTTTTTT.

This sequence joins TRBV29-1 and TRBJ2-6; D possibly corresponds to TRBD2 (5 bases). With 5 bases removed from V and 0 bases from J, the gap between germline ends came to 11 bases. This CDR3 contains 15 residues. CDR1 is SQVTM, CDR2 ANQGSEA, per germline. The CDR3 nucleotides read TGCAGCGTTATGCGGGTCCGCTCTGGGGCCAACGTCCTGACTTTC. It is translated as CSVMRVRSGANVLTF.

The CDR3 region has the DNA TGTGCCAGCAGCCCCCAGACAGGGGGCGATTCACCCCTCCACTTT. Protein sequence: CASSPQTGGDSPLHF. The rearrangement uses TRBV9 and TRBJ1-6; the match to TRBD1 covers 10 bases. The CDR3 spans 15 residues. Germline V gene data show CDR1 as SGDLS and CDR2 as YYNGEE. V lost 4 bases, J lost 8 bases, and 6 bases stayed unmatched.

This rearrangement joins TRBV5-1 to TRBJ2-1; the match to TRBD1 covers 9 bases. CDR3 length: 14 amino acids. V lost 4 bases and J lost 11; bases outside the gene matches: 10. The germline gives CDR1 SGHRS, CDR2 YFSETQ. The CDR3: CASSTDRGDRKQFF. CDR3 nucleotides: TGCGCCAGCAGCACTGACAGGGGGGATAGGAAGCAGTTCTTC.

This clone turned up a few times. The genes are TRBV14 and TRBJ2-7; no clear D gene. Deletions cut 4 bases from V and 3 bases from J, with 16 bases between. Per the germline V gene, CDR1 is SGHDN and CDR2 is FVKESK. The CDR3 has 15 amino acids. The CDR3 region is CASSRTMTGRYEQYF. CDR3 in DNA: TGTGCCAGCAGCCGAACAATGACTGGCCGCTACGAGCAGTACTTC.

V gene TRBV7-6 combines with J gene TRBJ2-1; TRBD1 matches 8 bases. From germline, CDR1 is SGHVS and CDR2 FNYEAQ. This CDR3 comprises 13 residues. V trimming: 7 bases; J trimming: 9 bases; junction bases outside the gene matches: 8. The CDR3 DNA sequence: TGTGCCAGCACATTGCAGGGGGCTGGTGAGCAGTTCTTC. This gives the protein CASTLQGAGEQFF. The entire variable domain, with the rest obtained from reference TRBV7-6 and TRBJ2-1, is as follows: GAGVSQSPRYKVTKRGQDVALRCDPISGHVSLYWYRQALGQGPEFLTYFNYEAQQDKSGLPNDRFSAERPEGSISTLTIQRTEQRDSAMYRCASTLQGAGEQFFGPGTRLTVL.

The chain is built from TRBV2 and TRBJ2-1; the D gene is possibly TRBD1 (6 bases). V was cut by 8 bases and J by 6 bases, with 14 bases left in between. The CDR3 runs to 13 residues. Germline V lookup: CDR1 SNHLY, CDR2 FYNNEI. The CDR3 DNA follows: TGTGCCAGCCGCTCGGACAGCTTCAATGAGCAGTTCTTC. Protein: CASRSDSFNEQFF.

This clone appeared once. The DNA of the CDR3 is TGTGCCAGCAGCGTGACAGGGGGGGACACCGGGGAGCTGTTTTTT. Translation: CASSVTGGDTGELFF. The chain links TRBV7-8 to TRBJ2-2; 9 bases match TRBD1. The CDR3 has 15 residues. V lost 5 bases to trimming and J lost 3 bases; unmatched junction nucleotides: 4. Germline V gene lookup returns CDR1 SGHVS and CDR2 FQNEAQ. The whole variable domain, filled in from reference TRBV7-8 and TRBJ2-2, reads GAGVSQSPRYKVAKRGQDVALRCDPISGHVSLFWYQQALGQGPEFLTYFQNEAQLDKSGLPSDRFFAERPEGSVSTLKIQRTQQEDSAVYLCASSVTGGDTGELFFGEGSRLTVL.

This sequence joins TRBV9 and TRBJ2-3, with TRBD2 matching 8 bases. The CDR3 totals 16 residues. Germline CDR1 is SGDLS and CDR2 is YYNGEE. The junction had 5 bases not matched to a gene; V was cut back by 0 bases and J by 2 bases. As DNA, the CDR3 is TGTGCCAGCAGCGTAGGTTGGCGGGGGGTCACAGATACGCAGTATTTT. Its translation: CASSVGWRGVTDTQYF.

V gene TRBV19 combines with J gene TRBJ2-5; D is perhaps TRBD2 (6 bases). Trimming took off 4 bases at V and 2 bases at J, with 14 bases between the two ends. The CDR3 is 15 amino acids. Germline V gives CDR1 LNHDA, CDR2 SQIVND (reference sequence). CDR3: CASSSRGLTQETQYF. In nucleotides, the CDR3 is TGTGCCAGTAGTAGTCGGGGGTTGACACAAGAGACCCAGTACTTC.

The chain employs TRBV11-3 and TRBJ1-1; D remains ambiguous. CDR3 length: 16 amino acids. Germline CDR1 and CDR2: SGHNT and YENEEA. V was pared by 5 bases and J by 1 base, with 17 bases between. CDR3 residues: CASSLSTVGRNTEAFF. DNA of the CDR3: TGTGCCAGCAGCCTTAGTACGGTTGGGAGGAACACTGAAGCTTTCTTT. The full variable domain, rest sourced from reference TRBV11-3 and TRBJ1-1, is EAGVVQSPRYKIIEKKQPVAFWCNPISGHNTLYWYLQNLGQGPELLIRYENEEAVDDSQLPKDRFSAERLKGVDSTLKIQPAELGDSAVYLCASSLSTVGRNTEAFFGQGTRLTVV.

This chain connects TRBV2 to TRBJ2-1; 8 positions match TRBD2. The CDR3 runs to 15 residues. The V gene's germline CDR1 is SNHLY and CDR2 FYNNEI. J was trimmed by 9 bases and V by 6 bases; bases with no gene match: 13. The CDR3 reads CASREWAGGRGEQFF. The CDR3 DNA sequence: TGTGCCAGCAGGGAATGGGCGGGAGGCAGAGGTGAGCAGTTCTTC.